This T cell receptor (beta chain) stems from a study of T cell responses to AZD1222 COVID-19 vaccine. General study findings and limits: The donors showed a predominance of white British ancestry and of females, with possible underestimation of clonal diversity. At baseline, seropositivity was found in only six or seven AZD1222 recipients. Repertoire sampling was restricted to post-peak T cell response timepoints.

A remark on this clone: The antigen is not known.

Assay used: immunoSEQ multiplex PCR; TCRdb lists only in-frame clones, some missing. The profile covers around 140,000 clones, with 85% to 95% appearing a single time and 0.91% taken by the ten largest. CDR3 length: 14 amino acids. The germline gives CDR1 SEHNR, CDR2 FQNEAQ (reference sequence). Trimming shortened V by 5 bases and J by 6 bases, and 16 bases separated the two germline ends. The origin of this receptor is an adult in good health. V usage is TRBV7-9 and J usage is TRBJ1-2; D unclear. Sequenced material: peripheral blood, taken on day 0 of MenACWY control vaccination. The CDR3 spells CASSPFGQAHGYTF. CDR3 sequence (DNA): TGTGCCAGCAGCCCCTTCGGGCAGGCACATGGCTACACCTTC.